The 23 T cell receptor beta chains reported below all come from one sample, sequenced in a study of shared clonotypes between healthy human individuals. Repertoires were generated with immunoSEQ multiplex PCR, while TCRdb's copy carries only in-frame clones and drops some. Of fewer than 1.6 million clones in the sample, approximately 98.5% were seen once. Source material: naive CD4+ T cells sorted from blood. Sample subset: CD45RA+ positively selected. The receptors derive from a man younger than 40 in good health.

V is TRBV19 and J is TRBJ1-2; weak D call: TRBD1 (6 bases). Germline V gene sequence: CDR1 LNHDA, CDR2 SQIVND (reference sequence). The CDR3 runs 10 residues. Trimming left V 6 bases short and J 7 bases short, with 6 bases between. The CDR3 here is CASSRGGYTF. CDR3 coding DNA: TGTGCCAGTAGCAGGGGTGGCTACACCTTC. The full variable domain, rest sourced from reference TRBV19 and TRBJ1-2, is DGGITQSPKYLFRKEGQNVTLSCEQNLNHDAMYWYRQDPGQGLRLIYYSQIVNDFQKGDIAEGYSVSREKKESFPLTVTSAQKNPTAFYLCASSRGGYTFGSGTRLTVV.

The rearrangement joins TRBV15 to TRBJ2-5; TRBD1 matches 7 bases. CDR1 and CDR2 (germline): LNHNV, YYDKDF (reference sequence). The CDR3 runs 16 residues. V gave up 3 bases and J gave up 0 bases; unmatched junction bases: 7. DNA of the CDR3: TGTGCCACCAGCAGGACAGGGCGCGGGTACCAAGAGACCCAGTACTTC. Amino acids: CATSRTGRGYQETQYF. Drawing the rest from reference TRBV15 and TRBJ2-5, the complete variable domain is DAMVIQNPRYQVTQFGKPVTLSCSQTLNHNVMYWYQQKSSQAPKLLFHYYDKDFNNEADTPDNFQSRRPNTSFCFLDIRSPGLGDTAMYLCATSRTGRGYQETQYFGPGTRLLVL.

Written as DNA, the CDR3 is TGCGCCAGCAGCCTCCTCTTTGGGGCCAACGTCCTGACTTTC. It encodes CASSLLFGANVLTF. The chain links TRBV5-1 to TRBJ2-6; D is ambiguous. The V end was cut by 4 bases, the J end by 3 bases, with 8 bases between. The CDR3 has 14 amino acids. Germline CDR1 is SGHRS and CDR2 is YFSETQ.

The chain couples TRBV15 to TRBJ1-5, with TRBD1 as a possible D gene (6 bases). CDR3 length equals 14 residues. Germline V gene lookup returns CDR1 LNHNV and CDR2 YYDKDF (reference sequence). V was clipped by 5 bases and J by 5 bases, with 13 bases between them. This chain's CDR3 is CATSVGGTDQPQHF. CDR3 DNA sequence: TGTGCCACCAGCGTAGGGGGGACGGATCAGCCCCAGCATTTT.

In the case of this clone: A junction end diverges from the germline sequence, so it may reflect a read error. The sample has other DNA sequences that encode this CDR3 too. The gene calls are TRBV5-4 and TRBJ2-2; D is unclear. Germline V CDR1 and CDR2: SGHNT, YYREEE (reference sequence). This CDR3 has 13 amino acids. In DNA, the CDR3 is TGTGCCAGCAGTTTGGACGGTACCGGGGAGCTGTTTTTT. Protein: CASSLDGTGELFF.

This sequence joins TRBV5-5 and TRBJ2-5; D is unclear. Trimming removed 2 bases at V and 5 bases at J, with 4 bases between. In germline, CDR1 is SGHKS, CDR2 YYEKEE (reference sequence). The CDR3 contains 11 residues. Here the CDR3 reads CASSFRETQYF. In DNA form, the CDR3 reads TGTGCCAGCAGCTTCCGGGAGACCCAGTACTTC.

The J gene is TRBJ1-2, the V gene TRBV28; maybe TRBD1 (5 bases). The V gene lost 3 bases and the J gene lost 0 bases, with 8 bases spanning the gap. This CDR3 is built from 14 residues. CDR1 is MDHEN and CDR2 is SYDVKM in the germline V gene. The CDR3 is CASSFRVPNYGYTF. CDR3 nucleotide sequence: TGTGCCAGCAGTTTCAGGGTACCTAACTATGGCTACACCTTC.

The rearrangement links TRBV10-3 to TRBJ1-5; no clear D. The CDR3 is made up of 13 amino acids. The ends were cut back, 3 bases at V and 6 bases at J, with 9 bases in the middle. Germline CDR1 ENHRY, CDR2 SYGVKD. CDR3 sequence (DNA): TGTGCCATCAGTGATTCGGGTCCTCAGCCCCAGCATTTT. The encoded protein is CAISDSGPQPQHF.

The V and J genes are TRBV28 and TRBJ2-1; 14 bases align to TRBD2. With V trimmed by 4 bases and J by 8 bases, 7 bases remained unmatched. The CDR3 covers 16 residues. Looked up from germline, CDR1 is MDHEN and CDR2 is SYDVKM. This CDR3 is CASSSGLAGDFYEQFF. The CDR3 nucleotides are TGTGCCAGCAGTTCGGGACTAGCGGGAGACTTCTATGAGCAGTTCTTC.

This chain connects TRBV29-1 to TRBJ1-2; D ambiguous. The V and J ends lost 7 bases and 6 bases respectively, with 15 bases between them. Germline lookup yields CDR1 SQVTM and CDR2 ANQGSEA. The CDR3 is 12 residues long. DNA of the CDR3: TGCAGCGGATCCGCGGGATCCGATGGCTACACCTTC. This translates into CSGSAGSDGYTF.

The chain has TRBV6-6 and TRBJ1-1, with 7 positions matching TRBD1. The trim removed 5 bases at V and 4 bases at J, leaving 10 bases unmatched. The CDR3 has 15 amino acids. Germline CDR1 MNHNY, CDR2 SVGAGI (reference sequence). CDR3 nucleotide sequence: TGTGCCAGCAGTCCCAACAGGGGCGGAATCACTGAAGCTTTCTTT. Translating gives CASSPNRGGITEAFF.

This rearrangement joins TRBV6-1 to TRBJ2-7, with D unclear. The CDR3 loop spans 14 amino acids. Germline values: CDR1 MNHNS, CDR2 SASEGT. The V gene lost 3 bases and the J gene lost 3 bases, with 12 bases spanning the gap. The CDR3 region is CASSDLVGIYEQYF. CDR3 sequence (DNA): TGTGCCAGCAGTGATCTGGTTGGCATCTACGAGCAGTACTTC.

This rearrangement joins TRBV27 to TRBJ2-3; 7 bases fit TRBD2. The CDR3 has 16 amino acids. Germline assignment: CDR1 MNHEY and CDR2 SMNVEV (reference sequence). V lost 2 bases, J lost 4 bases, and 9 bases stayed unmatched. CDR3 DNA sequence: TGTGCCAGCAGTTTAGCGACTAGCCTCCTCTCAGATACGCAGTATTTT. Translating gives CASSLATSLLSDTQYF.

The V and J genes are TRBV5-5 and TRBJ2-3, with a weak D call TRBD2 (5 bases). The germline V gene has CDR1 SGHKS and CDR2 YYEKEE (reference sequence). V was cut by 4 bases and J by 0 bases, with 12 bases left in between. There are 15 residues in the CDR3. The CDR3 DNA is TGTGCCAGCAGCCCTTCGTGGACTAGCACAGATACGCAGTATTTT. Translation: CASSPSWTSTDTQYF.

The chain carries TRBV19 and TRBJ2-3; 7 positions match TRBD1. Germline CDR1 and CDR2: LNHDA and SQIVND (reference sequence). V trimming: 5 bases; J trimming: 1 base; junction bases outside the gene matches: 3. The CDR3 runs to 14 residues. CDR3 nucleotide sequence: TGTGCCAGTAGTTGGGGACAGCGCACAGATACGCAGTATTTT. As protein: CASSWGQRTDTQYF.

The V call is TRBV4-2, the J call TRBJ1-2; 11 bases are a match to TRBD1. The CDR3 has 15 residues. V was clipped by 2 bases and J by 7 bases; unmatched bases: 6. The V gene's germline CDR1 is LGHNA and CDR2 YNFKEQ. The CDR3 DNA is TGTGCCAGCAGCCAATCCATAGGGACAGGGGGTGGCTACACCTTC. This sequence encodes CASSQSIGTGGGYTF.

This chain uses TRBV29-1 with TRBJ1-1; TRBD1 matches at 7 bases. CDR1 is SQVTM and CDR2 is ANQGSEA in the germline V gene. J lost 1 base, V lost 7 bases, and 6 bases had no gene match. The CDR3 has 13 amino acids. The CDR3 DNA is TGCAGCGGACTACAGGGGTCGAACACTGAAGCTTTCTTT. Its protein is CSGLQGSNTEAFF.

The chain links TRBV18 to TRBJ2-1; either TRBD1 or TRBD2 may supply D (6 bases each). The CDR3 extends over 17 amino acids. Trimming left V 1 base short and J 8 bases short, with 21 bases between. The germline V gene encodes CDR1 KGHSH and CDR2 LQKENI. CDR3 amino acids: CASSPLPLRGANHEQFF. In DNA, the CDR3 is TGTGCCAGCTCACCACTCCCTCTAAGGGGGGCGAACCATGAGCAGTTCTTC. The variable domain in full, completed from reference TRBV18 and TRBJ2-1, reads NAGVMQNPRHLVRRRGQEARLRCSPMKGHSHVYWYRQLPEEGLKFMVYLQKENIIDESGMPKERFSAEFPKEGPSILRIQQVVRGDSAAYFCASSPLPLRGANHEQFFGPGTRLTVL.

This clone was counted a single time. The rearrangement uses TRBV6-5 and TRBJ2-3; D unclear. The germline V gene encodes CDR1 MNHEY and CDR2 SVGAGI. V was trimmed by 5 bases and J by 6 bases, leaving 9 bases between them. This CDR3 spans 12 amino acids. CDR3 coding DNA: TGTGCCAGCAGTGAGTGGTCGGATACGCAGTATTTT. Its protein is CASSEWSDTQYF.

V usage is TRBV27 and J usage is TRBJ2-7; TRBD2 might be the D (6 bases). V lost 5 bases and J lost 10, with 15 bases in between. From germline, CDR1 is MNHEY and CDR2 SMNVEV (reference sequence). This CDR3 comprises 12 residues. The CDR3 DNA follows: TGTGCCAGCAGTCCGCAAACGGGAGTACAGTACTTC. This encodes CASSPQTGVQYF.

The rearrangement links TRBV15 to TRBJ1-5; TRBD1 is a possible D gene (5 bases). From germline, CDR1 is LNHNV and CDR2 YYDKDF (reference sequence). The CDR3 totals 14 residues. The V end was cut by 8 bases, the J end by 7 bases, with 18 bases between. In DNA form, the CDR3 reads TGTGCCACCTGCTTAAGCCAGGGCGGACAGCCCCAGCATTTT. Residues: CATCLSQGGQPQHF.

The genes are TRBV6-6 and TRBJ2-7, with D uncertain. V dropped 4 bases and J dropped 8 bases, with 9 bases sitting between them. The length of the CDR3 is 11 residues. Germline V gene lookup returns CDR1 MNHNY and CDR2 SVGAGI (reference sequence). Here the CDR3 reads CASSFNYQQYF. CDR3 nucleotide sequence: TGTGCCAGCAGTTTCAATTATCAGCAGTACTTC.

The chain combines TRBV9 with TRBJ2-3; the D gene is possibly TRBD2 (6 bases). CDR3 length: 18 amino acids. V was trimmed by 0 bases and J by 0 bases, leaving 17 bases between them. The germline V gene encodes CDR1 SGDLS and CDR2 YYNGEE. CDR3 nucleotides: TGTGCCAGCAGCGTAGGGCAACTAGCTCACACTAGCACAGATACGCAGTATTTT. It specifies CASSVGQLAHTSTDTQYF.